This TCR beta chain comes out of a study of blood T cell repertoires in COVID-19. Study background: The United States, Italy and Spain provided the acute and convalescent COVID-19 samples. PBMCs, B-cell-depleted T cells, or T cells provided the cDNA or gDNA that made up the material.

The CDR3 runs 15 residues. CDR1 and CDR2 from the germline V gene are SGHTA and FQGTGA. V lost 1 base to trimming and J lost 4 bases, with 10 bases between them. Authors' data handling: By means of reference gene primer amplification, nucleated cell counts were estimated. Repertoires were generated with immunoSEQ multiplex PCR, while TCRdb's copy carries only in-frame clones and drops some. V, J and clone size are taken as reported in that table, and D and trimming were inferred from the DNA itself. Altogether roughly 280,000 clones are present, approximately 91% being singletons, with the ten largest covering 2% to 2.5%.

The sequenced material came from peripheral blood. The V gene is TRBV7-3, the J gene TRBJ2-2, with D possibly TRBD1 on 6 matching bases. The TCR comes from a man between 50 and 59 years old with acute or convalescent COVID-19. The CDR3 loop reads CASSLRQATTGELFF. In nucleotides, the CDR3 is TGTGCCAGCAGCTTAAGACAGGCGACCACCGGGGAGCTGTTTTTT.